Sequencing of this TCR beta chain was carried out in a study of response to subunit inactivated influenza vaccine. The V gene end was trimmed by 0 bases and the J gene end by 11 bases; junction bases not matched to a gene: 10. The CDR3 has 15 residues. From germline, CDR1 is LGHNA and CDR2 YSLEER. Concerning this clonotype itself: Its antigen is currently unknown.

Using its own MiXCR run on the RT-PCR reads, TCRdb lists one record per CDR3 protein. The sample shows 650,000 to 800,000 distinct CDR3 sequences, roughly 18% of them seen only once. Study-wide results and caveats: Each seasonal influenza vaccination, the authors suggested, recruits few new T cells.

The source material was PBMCs from blood, sampled about 5 days after vaccination. The receptor comes from a man aged 45 to 65 who received an inactivated influenza vaccine. The chain has TRBV4-3 and TRBJ2-1; 7 positions agree with TRBD1. Written as DNA, the CDR3 is TGCGCCAGCAGCCAAGATCTCGAAGGGGGCGTTAAGCAGTTCTTC. Translating it yields CASSQDLEGGVKQFF.